Each of the 30 T cell receptor beta chains below was sequenced from the same sample in a study of cytomegalovirus exposure and HLA in healthy donors. PCR involved 60 Vbeta and 13 Jbeta primers. TCRdb's table, derived via immunoSEQ multiplex PCR, lists solely in-frame clones and lacks some. The table lists 55,000 to 80,000 clones, around 79% of them singletons. Material for sequencing was PBMCs. The source of these receptors is a woman between 25 and 40 years old in good health and CMV-seropositive.

V is TRBV7-8 and J is TRBJ2-2; 8 bases are shared with TRBD1. This CDR3 spans 18 amino acids. Looked up from germline, CDR1 is SGHVS and CDR2 is FQNEAQ. The J segment lost 1 base and the V segment lost 5 bases, leaving 12 bases of the junction unmatched. This chain's CDR3 is CASSLIRPGTGNTGELFF. The CDR3 DNA is TGTGCCAGCAGCCTAATACGACCCGGGACAGGGAACACCGGGGAGCTGTTTTTT.

This clone is labeled medium-sized. The chain uses TRBV18 and TRBJ1-5; the match to TRBD1 covers 7 bases. This CDR3 contains 14 residues. The J segment lost 7 bases and the V segment lost 6 bases, leaving 9 bases of the junction unmatched. From germline, CDR1 is KGHSH and CDR2 LQKENI. As DNA, the CDR3 is TGTGCCAGCTCGCTGACAGGGTATGACCAGCCCCAGCATTTT. Translating gives CASSLTGYDQPQHF.

This chain links TRBV6-5 with TRBJ2-7; the D is unclear. V was clipped by 0 bases and J by 1 base, with 7 bases between them. Looked up from germline, CDR1 is MNHEY and CDR2 is SVGAGI. The CDR3 length is 14 residues. The CDR3 sequence: CASSYSAGSYEQYF. DNA of the CDR3: TGTGCCAGCAGTTACTCAGCAGGATCCTACGAGCAGTACTTC.

The chain has TRBV5-1 and TRBJ1-1; 8 bases match TRBD1. J gave up 7 bases and V 4 bases, and 12 bases lay outside the gene matches. This CDR3 is 15 amino acids long. CDR1 SGHRS and CDR2 YFSETQ come from the germline V gene. CDR3 sequence reads: CASSISSTGAGEAFF. The CDR3 bases are TGCGCCAGCAGCATCAGCTCGACAGGGGCGGGTGAAGCTTTCTTT.

Judged by abundance, this clone is medium-sized. V and J are TRBV30 and TRBJ1-3; D uncertain. CDR1 GTSNPN and CDR2 SVGIG come from the germline V gene (reference sequence). This CDR3 comprises 11 residues. Trimming shortened V by 6 bases and J by 1 base, and 4 bases separated the two germline ends. The CDR3, as DNA: TGTGCCTGCCCGTCTGGAAACACCATATATTTT. Encoded protein: CACPSGNTIYF.

J is TRBJ1-2 and V is TRBV28; D gene ambiguous. This CDR3 contains 13 residues. The germline V gene encodes CDR1 MDHEN and CDR2 SYDVKM. V was clipped by 6 bases and J by 8 bases, with 16 bases between them. The CDR3 sequence is CASRGWESQGYTF. The CDR3 nucleotides are TGTGCCAGCAGGGGGTGGGAGTCGCAGGGCTACACCTTC.

The chain carries TRBV5-6 and TRBJ1-2, with D hard to call. Trimming left V 1 base short and J 1 base short, with 5 bases between. The CDR3 is 13 residues long. Per the germline V gene, CDR1 is SGHDT and CDR2 is YYEEEE. CDR3 DNA: TGTGCCAGCAGCTTGAACAGTAACTATGGCTACACCTTC. It is translated as CASSLNSNYGYTF.

The rearrangement joins TRBV7-6 to TRBJ2-5; possibly TRBD1 for D (5 bases). Germline CDR1 and CDR2: SGHVS and FNYEAQ. Trimming took off 5 bases at V and 1 base at J, with 11 bases between the two ends. The CDR3 covers 14 residues. DNA of the CDR3: TGTGCCAGCAGCACCTGGGGCAGCCAAGAGACCCAGTACTTC. This translates into CASSTWGSQETQYF.

This clone was seen a single time. The chain recombines TRBV28 with TRBJ1-5, with D perhaps matching TRBD1 (6 bases). The CDR3 runs 15 residues. V was clipped by 7 bases and J by 4 bases, with 17 bases between them. From germline, CDR1 is MDHEN and CDR2 SYDVKM. The CDR3 DNA is TGTGCCAGCAAACCTAGGGGGATTCGGAATCAGCCCCAGCATTTT. Amino acid sequence: CASKPRGIRNQPQHF.

CDR3 region: CASSRGETEAFF. CDR3 sequence (DNA): TGTGCCAGCAGCCGGGGGGAAACTGAAGCTTTCTTT. The chain carries TRBV6-6 and TRBJ1-1, with D maybe TRBD1 (5 bases). The CDR3 runs 12 residues. Germline V CDR1 and CDR2: MNHNY, SVGAGI (reference sequence). Deletions cut 6 bases from V and 5 bases from J, with 10 bases between.

In DNA form, the CDR3 reads TGCGCCAGCAAAGACAGGCCCCACTCCTACAATGAGCAGTTCTTC. Encoded protein: CASKDRPHSYNEQFF. The gene calls are TRBV5-1 and TRBJ2-1, with D tentatively TRBD1 (6 bases). Per germline, CDR1 SGHRS and CDR2 YFSETQ. V was cut by 6 bases and J by 0 bases, with 13 bases left in between. CDR3 length: 15 amino acids. The whole variable domain, remainder taken from reference TRBV5-1 and TRBJ2-1, is KAGVTQTPRYLIKTRGQQVTLSCSPISGHRSVSWYQQTPGQGLQFLFEYFSETQRNKGNFPGRFSGRQFSNSRSEMNVSTLELGDSALYLCASKDRPHSYNEQFFGPGTRLTVL.

The gene calls are TRBV19 and TRBJ1-6, with 7 bases aligning to TRBD1. J was trimmed by 7 bases and V by 6 bases; bases with no gene match: 6. Germline lookup yields CDR1 LNHDA and CDR2 SQIVND (reference sequence). The CDR3 length is 14 residues. The CDR3 bases are TGTGCCAGTAGCCGGGACAGACGGAATTCACCCCTCCACTTT. This codes for CASSRDRRNSPLHF.

CDR3 nucleotides: TGTGCCAGCAGTTACGAGGGGACAAACACCGGGGAGCTGTTTTTT. Amino acids: CASSYEGTNTGELFF. The chain joins TRBV6-5 to TRBJ2-2; the D gene is possibly TRBD1 (6 bases). This CDR3 has 15 residues. V was pared by 2 bases and J by 2 bases, with 9 bases between. Germline loops: CDR1 MNHEY, CDR2 SVGAGI.

This chain links TRBV27 with TRBJ2-4, with D perhaps TRBD1 (5 bases). The CDR3 consists of 14 residues. V lost 6 bases and J lost 13, with 22 bases in between. Per germline, CDR1 MNHEY and CDR2 SMNVEV (reference sequence). CDR3: CASRTELSRGQQYF. CDR3 nucleotide sequence: TGTGCCAGCAGAACAGAATTGAGTCGTGGACAACAGTACTTC.

For this clone: The same CDR3 can be traced to other DNA sequences in this sample. The chain has TRBV6-4 and TRBJ2-3, with 10 bases that match TRBD2. Germline V gene sequence: CDR1 MRHNA, CDR2 SNTAGT. The trim removed 0 bases at V and 0 bases at J, leaving 0 bases unmatched. The CDR3 totals 16 residues. The CDR3 protein is CASSDSTSGSTDTQYF. CDR3 nucleotide sequence: TGTGCCAGCAGTGACTCGACTAGCGGGAGCACAGATACGCAGTATTTT.

This clone turned up a few times. This sequence joins TRBV5-1 and TRBJ1-5; D might be TRBD1 (6 bases). CDR3 length equals 15 residues. Germline V lookup: CDR1 SGHRS, CDR2 YFSETQ. Trimming left V 0 bases short and J 2 bases short, with 9 bases between. Here the CDR3 reads CASSLAGAGNQPQHF. The CDR3 nucleotides are TGCGCCAGCAGCTTGGCAGGGGCTGGCAATCAGCCCCAGCATTTT.

The chain recombines TRBV27 with TRBJ2-1, with 7 bases matching TRBD2. Germline V lookup: CDR1 MNHEY, CDR2 SMNVEV (reference sequence). After removal of 3 bases from V and 6 bases from J, the junction contained 8 bases not matched to a gene. The CDR3 extends over 15 amino acids. The CDR3 DNA reads as TGTGCCAGCAGTTTCCGGCTAGCGGATTCCAATGAGCAGTTCTTC. Protein sequence: CASSFRLADSNEQFF.

The chain employs TRBV5-4 and TRBJ2-2; D is unclear. In germline, CDR1 is SGHNT, CDR2 YYREEE (reference sequence). Trimming left V 4 bases short and J 6 bases short, with 13 bases between. There are 14 residues in the CDR3. The CDR3, as DNA: TGTGCCAGCAGCCCCCAGGCTAAGGCCGGGGAGCTGTTTTTT. Amino acid sequence: CASSPQAKAGELFF.

The rearrangement uses TRBV7-9 and TRBJ1-1; D remains ambiguous. CDR1 and CDR2 (germline): SEHNR, FQNEAQ (reference sequence). V gave up 1 base and J gave up 1 base, with 10 bases separating them. This CDR3 has 15 amino acids. The CDR3 protein is CASSLEASGNTEAFF. The CDR3 DNA reads TGTGCCAGCAGCTTAGAAGCTTCAGGGAACACTGAAGCTTTCTTT.

This clone was seen once. This chain uses TRBV19 with TRBJ2-5; 8 bases align to TRBD1. Trimming at V came to 7 bases and at J to 1 base, leaving 5 bases not matched to a gene. CDR3 length: 14 residues. Germline V gene data show CDR1 as LNHDA and CDR2 as SQIVND (reference sequence). This CDR3 reads CASTRGQGQETQYF. CDR3 bases: TGTGCCAGTACCCGAGGACAGGGCCAAGAGACCCAGTACTTC.

The CDR3, as DNA: TGTGCCACCTCGGACAGATTCACAACTAATGAAAAACTGTTTTTT. It encodes CATSDRFTTNEKLFF. The chain links TRBV19 to TRBJ1-4; weak D call: TRBD1 (6 bases). V lost 10 bases and J 0 bases, leaving 15 bases between the germline ends. This CDR3 region has 15 residues. Per the germline V gene, CDR1 is LNHDA and CDR2 is SQIVND (reference sequence).

This chain joins TRBV5-1 and TRBJ2-1; 10 nucleotides align to TRBD2. Germline CDR1 reads SGHRS; CDR2 reads YFSETQ. The CDR3 sequence is 15 residues long. The ends lost 0 bases at V and 9 bases at J; junction bases unmatched: 6. The CDR3: CASSLASGSLGEQFF. The CDR3 region has the DNA TGCGCCAGCAGCTTGGCTAGCGGGAGCCTCGGTGAGCAGTTCTTC.

V is TRBV29-1 and J is TRBJ1-5, with D hard to call. Looked up from germline, CDR1 is SQVTM and CDR2 is ANQGSEA. Trimming cost V 4 bases and J 0 bases, with 13 bases left between them. The CDR3 consists of 15 residues. CDR3 region: CSVAAGSDSNQPQHF. CDR3 in DNA: TGCAGCGTTGCAGCGGGATCCGATAGCAATCAGCCCCAGCATTTT.

This clone was observed a few times. The chain is built from TRBV30 and TRBJ1-6, with D uncertain. The V end lost 0 bases, the J end lost 9 bases, and 15 bases lay between the germline ends. This CDR3 region has 15 residues. CDR1 GTSNPN and CDR2 SVGIG come from the germline V gene (reference sequence). The CDR3 region has the DNA TGTGCCTGGAGTGTCCCGCGGGGTTATGGTTCACCCCTCCACTTT. It translates to CAWSVPRGYGSPLHF.

The chain carries TRBV4-1 and TRBJ1-4; D may be TRBD1 (6 bases). Germline V gene lookup returns CDR1 MGHRA and CDR2 YSYEKL. This CDR3 has 15 amino acids. Trimming took off 5 bases at V and 8 bases at J, with 18 bases between the two ends. CDR3 sequence (DNA): TGCGCCAGCAGCGGAGGAAGGACAGCAGCCGAAAAACTGTTTTTT. It yields the protein CASSGGRTAAEKLFF.

For this clone: At one end, the junction sequence differs from germline, possibly due to a read error. The chain links TRBV23-1 to TRBJ2-7; 9 bases agree with TRBD1. TRBV23-1 qualifies as an ORF whose function is uncertain. The CDR3 contains 15 residues. CDR3 nucleotides: TGCGCCAGCAGTCAATCGGGGGACAGGGAGGGTCAGCGGCACTTC. Translated: CASSQSGDREGQRHF.

This rearrangement joins TRBV21-1 to TRBJ2-7; TRBD1, as called in the table, went unchecked against the DNA. TRBV21-1 is tagged as a pseudogene. CDR3 size: 15 residues. CDR3 nucleotide sequence: TGTGCCAGCAGCAACTGTTTCGGACAGGGTTACGAGCAGTACTTC. Residues: CASSNCFGQGYEQYF.

About this clone: This sample includes further DNA sequences coding for the same CDR3. The chain carries TRBV6-5 and TRBJ2-1, with D uncertain. CDR1 and CDR2 from the germline V gene are MNHEY and SVGAGI. The ends were cut back, 0 bases at V and 0 bases at J, with 6 bases in the middle. The CDR3 has 15 residues. The CDR3, as DNA: TGTGCCAGCAGTTACTCCTCGGGCTCCTACAATGAGCAGTTCTTC. The encoded protein is CASSYSSGSYNEQFF.

This sequence joins TRBV5-6 and TRBJ1-3; tentatively, D is TRBD1 (6 bases). The V gene lost 1 base and the J gene lost 1 base, with 18 bases spanning the gap. The germline V gene has CDR1 SGHDT and CDR2 YYEEEE. This CDR3 has 18 amino acids. CDR3 amino acids: CASSLQGLVVGSGNTIYF. For the CDR3, the DNA is TGTGCCAGCAGCTTGCAGGGGCTGGTTGTAGGGTCTGGAAACACCATATATTTT.

The chain employs TRBV7-3 and TRBJ2-3; a possible D gene is TRBD2 (6 bases). This CDR3 has 18 amino acids. Trimming left V 5 bases short and J 0 bases short, with 21 bases between. Germline V CDR1 and CDR2: SGHTA, FQGTGA. This CDR3 reads CASSPPGDALGSTDTQYF. The CDR3 DNA sequence: TGTGCCAGCAGCCCTCCGGGGGACGCCCTGGGGAGCACAGATACGCAGTATTTT.